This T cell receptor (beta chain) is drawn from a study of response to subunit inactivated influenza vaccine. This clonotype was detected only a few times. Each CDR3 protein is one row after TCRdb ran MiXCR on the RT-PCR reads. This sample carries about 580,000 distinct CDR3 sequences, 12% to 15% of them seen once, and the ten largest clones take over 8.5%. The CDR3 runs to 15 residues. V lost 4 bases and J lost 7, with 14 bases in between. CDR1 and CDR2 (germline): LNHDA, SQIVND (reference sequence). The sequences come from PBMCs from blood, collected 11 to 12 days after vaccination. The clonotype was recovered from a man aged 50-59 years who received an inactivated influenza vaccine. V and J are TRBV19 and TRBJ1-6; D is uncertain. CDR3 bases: TGTGCCAGTAGTACCATTCAGAAGCGGAATTCACCCCTCCACTTT. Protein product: CASSTIQKRNSPLHF.